The source of this TCR beta chain is a study of long-term antiretroviral therapy in people with HIV. They ran version v3.0 of the immunoSEQ assay at survey level. Researchers set sequencing to target roughly 35,000-50,000 T-cell genomes per sample. Produced via immunoSEQ multiplex PCR; TCRdb's table is partial and in-frame only. The sample consists of 42,000 or so clones, around 85% of them appearing once. The CDR3 is 15 amino acids. Germline-derived CDR1 and CDR2 are SGHTA and FQGTGA. The V gene end was trimmed by 6 bases and the J gene end by 1 base; junction bases not matched to a gene: 8. The sequences come from unsorted PBMCs, collected 3.1 years after starting antiretroviral therapy. This receptor was taken from a woman aged 45-65 years with HIV. This rearrangement joins TRBV7-3 to TRBJ1-1; 7 bases match TRBD1. The CDR3 loop reads CASRKTGQANTEAFF. DNA of the CDR3: TGTGCCAGCAGGAAAACCGGACAGGCGAACACTGAAGCTTTCTTT.